This TCR beta chain originates from a study of OX40 agonist ivuxolimab in advanced cancers. Study context: Ivuxolimab, which patients received intravenously every 2 weeks, was dosed at 0.01 to 10 mg/kg. Checkpoint inhibitors had been given previously to about 38% of patients. Those enrolled were 70% to 85% male, with a mean age of about 60 years and ages from roughly 20 to 90. General study results and limits: The CD4+ and CD8+ T cells in the blood had expanded clonally by week 6 at 0.1 to 3.0 mg/kg.

Regarding this clone: Its target is not known.

The ends were cut back, 6 bases at V and 0 bases at J, with 11 bases in the middle. Germline CDR1 MNHEY, CDR2 SVGAGI. The CDR3 is 14 amino acids. The data were produced by immunoSEQ multiplex PCR, yet TCRdb's version contains in-frame clones alone and is incomplete. This sample carries more than 55,000 clones, around 86% of them seen once, and the ten largest clones take roughly 8%. The material sequenced was CD4+ or CD8+ T cells sorted from blood, taken in a trial of the OX40 agonist ivuxolimab. The source is an adult with an advanced solid tumor such as melanoma, head and neck, liver or kidney cancer. The chain carries TRBV6-5 and TRBJ1-2; tentative D call: TRBD1 (5 bases). CDR3 in DNA: TGTGCCAGCAGAAGGACACCACCTAACTATGGCTACACCTTC. This encodes CASRRTPPNYGYTF.